The 28 T cell receptor beta chains in this list originate from one sample, sequenced in a study of cytomegalovirus exposure and HLA in healthy donors. The PCR had 60 Vbeta and 13 Jbeta primers. TCRdb's table, derived via immunoSEQ multiplex PCR, lists solely in-frame clones and lacks some. The repertoire holds about 160,000 clones, roughly 80% seen once, with 8.5% in the top ten. The sequencing sample was made of PBMCs. The receptors derive from a male donor in good health and CMV-seropositive.

V and J are TRBV10-1 and TRBJ2-1, with 7 nucleotides matching TRBD2. Looked up from germline, CDR1 is WNHNN and CDR2 is SYGVQD (reference sequence). The V and J ends lost 3 bases and 2 bases, in that order; junction bases with no gene match: 10. The CDR3 length is 17 residues. The CDR3 DNA follows: TGCGCCAGCAGTGAACGCGCCGCTGGGGGGGCCTACAATGAGCAGTTCTTC. Translated, it gives CASSERAAGGAYNEQFF.

In its sample, this clone was seen once. The genes are TRBV6-5 and TRBJ1-1; the D is unclear. The CDR3 runs 14 residues. Deletions cut 7 bases from V and 1 base from J, with 13 bases between. The germline V gene encodes CDR1 MNHEY and CDR2 SVGAGI. CDR3 loop: CASNTRNGNTEAFF. The CDR3 nucleotides read TGTGCCAGCAACACGAGGAATGGGAACACTGAAGCTTTCTTT.

This clone was observed a handful of times. The chain is built from TRBV5-1 and TRBJ2-1, with 7 nucleotides matching TRBD1. CDR1 and CDR2 (germline): SGHRS, YFSETQ. The V segment lost 0 bases and the J segment 5 bases; nucleotides outside the gene matches: 2. The CDR3 runs to 14 residues. The CDR3: CASSLGDRNNEQFF. The CDR3 DNA follows: TGCGCCAGCAGCTTGGGGGACAGAAACAATGAGCAGTTCTTC. The complete variable domain, with remaining parts taken from reference TRBV5-1 and TRBJ2-1, reads KAGVTQTPRYLIKTRGQQVTLSCSPISGHRSVSWYQQTPGQGLQFLFEYFSETQRNKGNFPGRFSGRQFSNSRSEMNVSTLELGDSALYLCASSLGDRNNEQFFGPGTRLTVL.

The V and J genes are TRBV19 and TRBJ2-5; unclear D gene. This CDR3 region has 13 residues. Germline CDR1 LNHDA, CDR2 SQIVND (reference sequence). The V end lost 6 bases, the J end lost 0 bases, and 8 bases lay between the germline ends. CDR3 DNA: TGTGCCAGTAGCTATTCGTACCAAGAGACCCAGTACTTC. Translation gives CASSYSYQETQYF.

CDR3 sequence: CASSLRVGLAVQETQYF. CDR3 DNA sequence: TGTGCCAGCAGCTTGAGGGTGGGACTAGCGGTTCAAGAGACCCAGTACTTC. The chain couples TRBV5-6 to TRBJ2-5; 11 nucleotides agree with TRBD2. After removal of 1 base from V and 2 bases from J, the junction contained 7 bases not matched to a gene. The CDR3 loop spans 17 amino acids. From germline, CDR1 is SGHDT and CDR2 YYEEEE.

The genes are TRBV2 and TRBJ1-5; maybe TRBD1 (5 bases). V lost 8 bases and J 2 bases, leaving 13 bases between the germline ends. The germline CDR1 and CDR2 sequences are SNHLY and FYNNEI. The CDR3 covers 14 residues. The CDR3 region has the DNA TGTGCCAGCGGGGGTAGGGAGGGCAATCAGCCCCAGCATTTT. Its translation is CASGGREGNQPQHF.

J is TRBJ1-4 and V is TRBV5-8, with D uncertain. The CDR3 contains 16 residues. V shed 0 bases and J shed 0 bases, with 9 bases lying between them. CDR1 SGHTS and CDR2 YDEGEE come from the germline V gene. CDR3 sequence reads: CASSLALVSTNEKLFF. The CDR3 coding sequence is TGTGCCAGCAGCTTGGCACTCGTTTCAACTAATGAAAAACTGTTTTTT.

This clone came up a few times. The gene calls are TRBV5-1 and TRBJ2-5, with D tentatively TRBD1 (6 bases). This CDR3 spans 15 amino acids. V lost 4 bases to trimming and J lost 2 bases, with 15 bases between them. Germline-derived CDR1 and CDR2 are SGHRS and YFSETQ. The CDR3 DNA reads TGCGCCAGCAGCCCCGCCGACAGGAGTCAAGAGACCCAGTACTTC. Translated, it gives CASSPADRSQETQYF. Looking up the rest from reference TRBV5-1 and TRBJ2-5 gives the full variable domain: KAGVTQTPRYLIKTRGQQVTLSCSPISGHRSVSWYQQTPGQGLQFLFEYFSETQRNKGNFPGRFSGRQFSNSRSEMNVSTLELGDSALYLCASSPADRSQETQYFGPGTRLLVL.

In its sample, this clone was seen once. The chain joins TRBV5-1 to TRBJ2-3; 12 positions match TRBD2. The CDR3 covers 17 residues. CDR1 and CDR2 (germline): SGHRS, YFSETQ. V trimming: 3 bases; J trimming: 4 bases; junction bases outside the gene matches: 9. The CDR3 bases are TGCGCCAGCAGCTCCGGCCTAGCGGGAGGGGCTGCAGATACGCAGTATTTT. Amino acids: CASSSGLAGGAADTQYF. Supplemented by reference TRBV5-1 and TRBJ2-3, the full variable domain reads KAGVTQTPRYLIKTRGQQVTLSCSPISGHRSVSWYQQTPGQGLQFLFEYFSETQRNKGNFPGRFSGRQFSNSRSEMNVSTLELGDSALYLCASSSGLAGGAADTQYFGPGTRLTVL.

The CDR3 is CASKEEGRSNGYTF. The CDR3 nucleotides are TGCGCCAGCAAGGAAGAGGGAAGAAGCAATGGCTACACCTTC. J is TRBJ1-2 and V is TRBV5-1; D is ambiguous. Trimming removed 6 bases at V and 6 bases at J, with 18 bases between. The CDR3 spans 14 residues. Germline values: CDR1 SGHRS, CDR2 YFSETQ. The variable domain in full, completed from reference TRBV5-1 and TRBJ1-2, reads KAGVTQTPRYLIKTRGQQVTLSCSPISGHRSVSWYQQTPGQGLQFLFEYFSETQRNKGNFPGRFSGRQFSNSRSEMNVSTLELGDSALYLCASKEEGRSNGYTFGSGTRLTVV.

The genes are TRBV7-9 and TRBJ1-4; the D is unclear. The CDR3 extends over 11 amino acids. Trimming removed 7 bases from V and 12 bases from J, with 12 bases in between. CDR1 and CDR2 from the germline V gene are SEHNR and FQNEAQ (reference sequence). The chain's CDR3 is CASTVGVQLFF. The CDR3 DNA sequence: TGTGCCAGCACGGTAGGAGTTCAACTGTTTTTT.

V is TRBV29-1 and J is TRBJ1-1; 7 bases agree with TRBD1. The length of the CDR3 is 14 residues. J was trimmed by 0 bases and V by 5 bases; bases with no gene match: 6. The germline V gene encodes CDR1 SQVTM and CDR2 ANQGSEA. This chain's CDR3 is CSVRRQGMNTEAFF. The CDR3 DNA is TGCAGCGTTCGACGACAGGGAATGAACACTGAAGCTTTCTTT.

This chain joins TRBV7-2 and TRBJ2-1, with D maybe TRBD1 (6 bases). Germline V lookup: CDR1 SGHTA, CDR2 FQGNSA. V was pared by 5 bases and J by 4 bases, with 12 bases between. The CDR3 extends over 14 amino acids. CDR3: CASSLQDRYNEQFF. As DNA, the CDR3 is TGTGCCAGCAGCCTCCAGGACAGATACAATGAGCAGTTCTTC. Full variable domain (rest looked up from reference TRBV7-2 and TRBJ2-1): GAGVSQSPSNKVTEKGKDVELRCDPISGHTALYWYRQSLGQGLEFLIYFQGNSAPDKSGLPSDRFSAERTGGSVSTLTIQRTQQEDSAVYLCASSLQDRYNEQFFGPGTRLTVL.

Only a few counts were recorded for this clone. J is TRBJ2-5 and V is TRBV19; 7 bases are shared with TRBD2. The CDR3 spans 16 residues. Germline CDR1 LNHDA, CDR2 SQIVND (reference sequence). With 1 base clipped from V and 5 bases from J, the junction kept 10 bases outside the gene matches. The CDR3 region is CASSIALPQGGETQYF. The CDR3 DNA reads TGTGCCAGTAGTATAGCCCTACCCCAGGGAGGGGAGACCCAGTACTTC.

This clone was recorded only once. The chain combines TRBV4-1 with TRBJ2-3, with 9 bases that match TRBD2. In germline, CDR1 is MGHRA, CDR2 YSYEKL. V shed 7 bases and J 5 bases; nucleotides not matched to a gene: 13. The CDR3 loop spans 16 amino acids. CDR3 DNA: TGCGCCAGCACCTATTCTGGCCTAGCGGGGCAAGATACGCAGTATTTT. Protein product: CASTYSGLAGQDTQYF.

This sequence joins TRBV9 and TRBJ2-2; D not resolved. This CDR3 spans 12 amino acids. Germline V lookup: CDR1 SGDLS, CDR2 YYNGEE. V lost 4 bases, J lost 8 bases, and 9 bases lay in between. The CDR3 bases are TGTGCCAGCAGCACATTCTCTGGGGAGCTGTTTTTT. Translating gives CASSTFSGELFF.

The chain employs TRBV2 and TRBJ1-2; D ambiguous. The CDR3 totals 12 residues. From germline, CDR1 is SNHLY and CDR2 FYNNEI. Trimming removed 4 bases at V and 2 bases at J, with 5 bases between. For the CDR3, the DNA is TGTGCCAGCAGTGTCAGGAACTATGGCTACACCTTC. Its protein is CASSVRNYGYTF.

The chain recombines TRBV10-1 with TRBJ2-1; 15 bases match TRBD2. V trimming: 4 bases; J trimming: 7 bases; junction bases outside the gene matches: 8. This CDR3 has 17 amino acids. CDR1 is WNHNN, CDR2 SYGVQD, per germline (reference sequence). CDR3 sequence reads: CASSGATGTSGRNEQFF. The CDR3 nucleotides are TGCGCCAGCAGTGGAGCTACCGGGACTAGCGGGAGGAATGAGCAGTTCTTC.

This rearrangement joins TRBV5-1 to TRBJ2-7; 8 bases are shared with TRBD2. Germline CDR1 SGHRS, CDR2 YFSETQ. Germline trimming cut 0 bases from V and 6 bases from J; bases unmatched to any gene: 5. The CDR3 has 14 amino acids. CDR3 protein: CASSLAGGFGEQYF. The CDR3 nucleotides read TGCGCCAGCAGCTTGGCGGGGGGGTTTGGCGAGCAGTACTTC. The variable domain in full, with the rest retrieved from reference TRBV5-1 and TRBJ2-7, is KAGVTQTPRYLIKTRGQQVTLSCSPISGHRSVSWYQQTPGQGLQFLFEYFSETQRNKGNFPGRFSGRQFSNSRSEMNVSTLELGDSALYLCASSLAGGFGEQYFGPGTRLTVT.

The genes are TRBV9 and TRBJ2-2; D unclear. Germline V gene data show CDR1 as SGDLS and CDR2 as YYNGEE. CDR3 size: 12 residues. Deletions cut 3 bases from V and 2 bases from J, with 2 bases between. As DNA, the CDR3 is TGTGCCAGCAGCGCTAACACCGGGGAGCTGTTTTTT. Translated: CASSANTGELFF.

The chain joins TRBV6-1 to TRBJ2-1; 10 bases map to TRBD2. Unmatched junction bases numbered 6, after V lost 7 bases and J lost 6 bases. Germline-derived CDR1 and CDR2 are MNHNS and SASEGT. CDR3 length equals 14 residues. CDR3 in DNA: TGTGCCAGCAACCCTAGCGGGAGAGGCAATGAGCAGTTCTTC. Its translation: CASNPSGRGNEQFF.

J is TRBJ1-2 and V is TRBV5-5, with 9 positions matching TRBD1. The CDR3 is made up of 16 amino acids. V gave up 1 base and J gave up 7 bases; unmatched junction bases: 11. Germline values: CDR1 SGHKS, CDR2 YYEKEE (reference sequence). For the CDR3, the DNA is TGTGCCAGCAGCTTGCAAGTTACGGGGACAGGGCCTGGCTACACCTTC. This sequence encodes CASSLQVTGTGPGYTF.

The rearrangement links TRBV27 to TRBJ2-2; 10 bases agree with TRBD1. The CDR3 covers 16 residues. CDR1 MNHEY and CDR2 SMNVEV come from the germline V gene (reference sequence). J lost 5 bases, V lost 4 bases, and 7 bases had no gene match. DNA for the CDR3: TGTGCCAGCAGTTACCGGGACAGGGGTGGTACCGGGGAGCTGTTTTTT. Translation gives CASSYRDRGGTGELFF.

The chain uses TRBV6-5 and TRBJ2-7, with 7 bases identical to TRBD1. The V and J ends lost 2 bases and 6 bases, in that order; junction bases with no gene match: 4. Germline assignment: CDR1 MNHEY and CDR2 SVGAGI. The CDR3 consists of 13 residues. The CDR3 sequence is CASSYGQAPEQYF. The CDR3 coding sequence is TGTGCCAGCAGTTACGGACAGGCCCCCGAGCAGTACTTC.

This chain joins TRBV9 and TRBJ2-7, with 8 bases aligning to TRBD2. This CDR3 region has 16 residues. V lost 3 bases to trimming and J lost 6 bases; unmatched junction nucleotides: 14. CDR1 and CDR2 from the germline V gene are SGDLS and YYNGEE. CDR3 sequence reads: CASSALSGTSLREQYF. In DNA form, the CDR3 reads TGTGCCAGCAGCGCATTGAGCGGGACTAGTCTTCGCGAGCAGTACTTC. Drawing the rest from reference TRBV9 and TRBJ2-7, the complete variable domain is DSGVTQTPKHLITATGQRVTLRCSPRSGDLSVYWYQQSLDQGLQFLIQYYNGEERAKGNILERFSAQQFPDLHSELNLSSLELGDSALYFCASSALSGTSLREQYFGPGTRLTVT.

This clone was recorded once. The chain carries TRBV7-2 and TRBJ2-1; D might be TRBD2 (6 bases). V was shortened by 5 bases and J by 0 bases, with 8 bases between the two germline ends. Germline V lookup: CDR1 SGHTA, CDR2 FQGNSA. This CDR3 contains 14 residues. CDR3 protein: CASSHGSSYNEQFF. The CDR3 DNA reads TGTGCCAGCAGCCACGGGAGCTCCTACAATGAGCAGTTCTTC.

This clone showed up just a few times. The chain combines TRBV7-2 with TRBJ2-3; possible D gene TRBD1, 6 bases. Germline V gives CDR1 SGHTA, CDR2 FQGNSA. V dropped 3 bases and J dropped 6 bases, with 13 bases sitting between them. CDR3 length equals 14 residues. DNA for the CDR3: TGTGCCAGCAGCTTTACGCCAGGGGTTGATACGCAGTATTTT. This translates into CASSFTPGVDTQYF.

V is TRBV6-6 and J is TRBJ1-6; tentatively, D is TRBD1 (6 bases). V was trimmed by 0 bases and J by 14 bases, leaving 17 bases between them. Germline V lookup: CDR1 MNHNY, CDR2 SVGAGI (reference sequence). The CDR3 contains 15 residues. Here the CDR3 DNA reads TGTGCCAGCAGTTACTCGAGACAGGCTTCGGAATCCCTCCACTTT. Translating gives CASSYSRQASESLHF.